This passage covers 23 T cell receptor beta chains from one sample sequenced in a study of lung T cells in sarcoidosis with Löfgren's syndrome. TCRdb called the reads again in MiXCR, with one record for every CDR3 protein. This table holds fewer than 80,000 distinct CDR3 sequences, over 20% found once. Sequencing was done on a sample of CD4+ T cells from PBMCs. The source is a human donor with sarcoidosis (Löfgren's syndrome or another form), or a control subject (not recorded which).

This clonotype has ten or more counts. The chain employs TRBV29-1 and TRBJ2-3; the D gene is possibly TRBD2 (5 bases). This CDR3 is 14 amino acids long. Germline loops: CDR1 SQVTM, CDR2 ANQGSEA. V was cut by 3 bases and J by 4 bases, with 14 bases left in between. The DNA for the CDR3 is TGCAGCGTTGACTTGGCCAGAGGGCCAGATACGCAGTATTTT. Its translation is CSVDLARGPDTQYF.

With regard to this clonotype: Given a much more abundant clone one base away, this may be a read error. The chain is built from TRBV4-1 and TRBJ2-3; 7 bases line up with TRBD1. This CDR3 has 16 amino acids. Germline V gene data show CDR1 as MGHRA and CDR2 as YSYEKL. Here the CDR3 reads CAGSSLLQGSTDTQYF. The CDR3, as DNA: TGCGCCGGCAGCTCCCTTTTACAGGGGAGCACAGATACGCAGTATTTT.

This clonotype was observed a few times. V is TRBV24-1 and J is TRBJ2-2; D may be TRBD1 or TRBD2 (5 bases each). The length of the CDR3 is 14 residues. V lost 5 bases and J lost 5, with 11 bases in between. Germline values: CDR1 KGHDR, CDR2 SFDVKD. CDR3 nucleotide sequence: TGTGCCACCAGTGGGGACGGTAGAACCGGGGAGCTGTTTTTT. It is translated as CATSGDGRTGELFF.

This clonotype was observed a few times. This chain connects TRBV2 to TRBJ2-3, with TRBD2 matching over 9 bases. The CDR3 extends over 14 amino acids. Trimming cost V 7 bases and J 4 bases; bases outside gene matches: 6. Germline values: CDR1 SNHLY, CDR2 FYNNEI. The DNA of the CDR3 is TGTGCCAGCACCCGGGGACTAGCCCCAGATACGCAGTATTTT. Encoded protein: CASTRGLAPDTQYF.

This clonotype was recorded many times. This chain links TRBV7-2 with TRBJ2-3, with D perhaps matching TRBD2 (6 bases). The V gene's germline CDR1 is SGHTA and CDR2 FQGNSA. The CDR3 consists of 14 residues. Trimming shortened V by 5 bases and J by 12 bases, and 21 bases separated the two germline ends. The chain's CDR3 is CASSLGGSFKSQYF. CDR3 nucleotides: TGTGCCAGCAGCCTGGGAGGCAGTTTTAAGAGTCAGTATTTT.

A note on this clonotype: A much larger clone differs by one base, so this may be a read error. This chain links TRBV28 with TRBJ1-2; 7 bases are shared with TRBD1. V lost 3 bases, J lost 7 bases, and 11 bases stayed unmatched. This CDR3 has 15 amino acids. Germline V gene lookup returns CDR1 MDHEN and CDR2 SYDVKM. CDR3 amino acids: CASSLGGGAPRGYTF. CDR3 DNA: TGTGCCAGCAGTTTGGGAGGGGGCGCCCCCCGTGGCTACACCTTC.

This clonotype showed up many times. CDR3 nucleotide sequence: TGTGCCAGCAGTTATAGCGGGGGAAGGAAAGCCAACGTCCTGACTTTC. Residues: CASSYSGGRKANVLTF. The chain links TRBV6-1 to TRBJ2-6, with 9 bases aligning to TRBD2. The junction had 9 bases not matched to a gene; V was cut back by 5 bases and J by 7 bases. Germline V lookup: CDR1 MNHNS, CDR2 SASEGT. CDR3 length equals 16 residues.

This clonotype occurred a few times. This rearrangement joins TRBV12-3 or TRBV12-4 to TRBJ2-3; the D gene is possibly TRBD1 (6 bases). V dropped 5 bases and J dropped 5 bases, with 14 bases sitting between them. The CDR3 is 14 amino acids. CDR3: CASSPRTAVDTQYF. The DNA for the CDR3 is TGTGCCAGCAGTCCCCGGACAGCGGTAGATACGCAGTATTTT.

This clonotype showed up many times. The rearrangement joins TRBV6-1 to TRBJ2-1; a possible D gene is TRBD1 (5 bases). Germline V gene sequence: CDR1 MNHNS, CDR2 SASEGT. Trimming shortened V by 6 bases and J by 5 bases, and 11 bases separated the two germline ends. The CDR3 totals 13 residues. The CDR3, as DNA: TGTGCCAGCAGCCCACAGGTCGACAATGAGCAGTTCTTC. Protein: CASSPQVDNEQFF.

This clonotype was observed many times. The chain is built from TRBV20-1 and TRBJ2-1, with a weak D call TRBD1 (6 bases). The germline V gene encodes CDR1 DFQATT and CDR2 SNEGSKA (reference sequence). CDR3 length: 17 residues. V lost 1 base, J lost 1 base, and 17 bases lay in between. The CDR3 DNA sequence: TGCAGTGCTAGAGTACCCTCCCGAGGGGGTTCCTACAATGAGCAGTTCTTC. It codes for CSARVPSRGGSYNEQFF.

This clonotype was seen a few times. V and J are TRBV12-3 or TRBV12-4 and TRBJ1-4; D ambiguous. V lost 5 bases and J 3 bases, leaving 10 bases between the germline ends. This CDR3 is built from 14 residues. The chain's CDR3 is CASSARESNEKLFF. The CDR3 DNA sequence: TGTGCCAGCAGTGCCCGGGAGTCTAATGAAAAACTGTTTTTT.

Comments on this clonotype: A much larger clone differs by one base, so this may be a read error. The genes are TRBV28 and TRBJ2-1, with D possibly TRBD2 on 6 matching bases. Per the germline V gene, CDR1 is MDHEN and CDR2 is SYDVKM. The CDR3 totals 15 residues. CDR3 protein: CASSSGGSSCNEQFF. DNA of the CDR3: TGTGCCAGCAGTTCTGGGGGGAGCTCCTGCAATGAGCAGTTCTTC.

This clonotype turned up a few times. The chain has TRBV5-6 and TRBJ2-3, with D possibly being TRBD2 (5 bases). Looked up from germline, CDR1 is SGHDT and CDR2 is YYEEEE. The V end was cut by 3 bases, the J end by 1 base, with 12 bases between. The CDR3 is 15 amino acids. Here the CDR3 DNA reads TGTGCCAGCAGCTCCCCAGCGGCGGGCACAGATACGCAGTATTTT. Amino acids: CASSSPAAGTDTQYF. The whole variable domain, remainder taken from reference TRBV5-6 and TRBJ2-3, is DAGVTQSPTHLIKTRGQQVTLRCSPKSGHDTVSWYQQALGQGPQFIFQYYEEEERQRGNFPDRFSGHQFPNYSSELNVNALLLGDSALYLCASSSPAAGTDTQYFGPGTRLTVL.

The chain recombines TRBV12-3 or TRBV12-4 with TRBJ1-2, with TRBD1 identical over 12 bases. Trimming at V came to 4 bases and at J to 6 bases, leaving 9 bases not matched to a gene. The CDR3 has 16 residues. The CDR3 is CASSWGTGGASNGYTF. The CDR3 nucleotides are TGTGCCAGCAGTTGGGGGACAGGGGGCGCTTCTAATGGCTACACCTTC.

This clonotype was seen repeatedly, ten times or more. The chain links TRBV6-1 to TRBJ2-5; 9 nucleotides line up with TRBD1. Germline-derived CDR1 and CDR2 are MNHNS and SASEGT. The J segment lost 3 bases and the V segment lost 5 bases, leaving 4 bases of the junction unmatched. The CDR3 totals 14 residues. The chain's CDR3 is CASSKTGGEETQYF. The CDR3 coding sequence is TGTGCCAGCAGTAAGACAGGGGGAGAAGAGACCCAGTACTTC.

Worth noting for this clonotype: It may be a read error: a sequence one base away is much more abundant. The CDR3 DNA sequence: TGTGCCGGCAGTCCCTCCGGGGGCTACGGAAACACCATATATTTT. Amino acids: CAGSPSGGYGNTIYF. This chain uses TRBV28 with TRBJ1-3; maybe TRBD1 (6 bases). The CDR3 extends over 15 amino acids. Looked up from germline, CDR1 is MDHEN and CDR2 is SYDVKM.

This chain joins TRBV7-2 and TRBJ2-4; 7 nucleotides agree with TRBD1. The CDR3 totals 16 residues. Trimming removed 6 bases from V and 1 base from J; junction bases left unmatched: 9. From germline, CDR1 is SGHTA and CDR2 FQGNSA. CDR3 sequence reads: CASRRKTGDAKNIQYF. In DNA form, the CDR3 reads TGTGCCAGCAGACGGAAAACAGGGGACGCCAAAAACATTCAGTACTTC. Full variable domain (missing parts from reference TRBV7-2 and TRBJ2-4): GAGVSQSPSNKVTEKGKDVELRCDPISGHTALYWYRQSLGQGLEFLIYFQGNSAPDKSGLPSDRFSAERTGGSVSTLTIQRTQQEDSAVYLCASRRKTGDAKNIQYFGAGTRLSVL.

This clonotype was counted a few times. This sequence joins TRBV29-1 and TRBJ2-1; D call uncertain. V lost 4 bases and J 4 bases, leaving 5 bases between the germline ends. The CDR3 runs to 11 residues. Germline assignment: CDR1 SQVTM and CDR2 ANQGSEA. CDR3 sequence reads: CSVVGYNEQFF. Here the CDR3 DNA reads TGCAGCGTTGTTGGGTACAATGAGCAGTTCTTC.

This clonotype was counted a few times. The chain has TRBV19 and TRBJ1-5; 7 nucleotides line up with TRBD1. The CDR3 runs to 13 residues. V shed 7 bases, J shed 3 bases, and the junction held 3 bases outside the gene matches. Per germline, CDR1 LNHDA and CDR2 SQIVND (reference sequence). The CDR3 reads CASMGQLNQPQHF. The CDR3 DNA follows: TGTGCCAGTATGGGACAGCTCAATCAGCCCCAGCATTTT.

This clonotype was detected many times. This chain uses TRBV6-1 with TRBJ1-1; D may be TRBD1 (5 bases). V was shortened by 8 bases and J by 3 bases, with 16 bases between the two germline ends. CDR1 MNHNS and CDR2 SASEGT come from the germline V gene. The CDR3 sequence is 14 residues long. The CDR3: CASGFDGGYTEAFF. The CDR3 region has the DNA TGTGCCAGCGGATTTGACGGGGGATACACTGAAGCTTTCTTT.

This clonotype was seen only a few times. The chain couples TRBV6-4 to TRBJ1-1; TRBD1 agrees at 8 bases. V lost 0 bases to trimming and J lost 3 bases; unmatched junction nucleotides: 0. Germline CDR1 and CDR2: MRHNA and SNTAGT. CDR3 length: 14 residues. CDR3 sequence (DNA): TGTGCCAGCAGTGACTCGGACAGGGACACTGAAGCTTTCTTT. Protein product: CASSDSDRDTEAFF.

This clonotype was detected ten times or more. The chain carries TRBV20-1 and TRBJ2-5; TRBD2 aligns across 8 bases. There are 16 residues in the CDR3. Germline V CDR1 and CDR2: DFQATT, SNEGSKA (reference sequence). Unmatched junction bases numbered 6, after V lost 0 bases and J lost 0 bases. The CDR3: CSARDLLAGYQETQYF. Written as DNA, the CDR3 is TGCAGTGCTAGAGATCTGCTAGCGGGCTACCAAGAGACCCAGTACTTC.

This clonotype has just a few counts. This chain uses TRBV5-1 with TRBJ1-1, with D tentatively TRBD1 (6 bases). There are 13 residues in the CDR3. Trimming cost V 5 bases and J 10 bases, with 18 bases left between them. Germline values: CDR1 SGHRS, CDR2 YFSETQ. The CDR3 region is CASRLATTGAAFF. The CDR3 bases are TGCGCCAGCAGATTAGCCACGACAGGTGCAGCTTTCTTT.